A single sample gave rise to the 32 T cell receptor beta chains below, sequenced in a study of blood T cell repertoires in COVID-19. TCRdb's copy holds only in-frame clones and misses some; the assay was immunoSEQ multiplex PCR. Of about 58,000 clones detected, 75% to 90% appear once; the ten largest clones hold approximately 9.2%. The sample comprised peripheral blood. The receptors here all came from a woman between 65 and 79 years old with active COVID-19.

This clone has just a few counts. This chain uses TRBV5-5 with TRBJ1-2; 7 positions agree with TRBD1. V was pared by 4 bases and J by 5 bases, with 11 bases of the junction left unmatched. The CDR3 runs to 15 residues. The V gene's germline CDR1 is SGHKS and CDR2 YYEKEE (reference sequence). CDR3 protein: CASSTQPTGVYGYTF. CDR3 bases: TGTGCCAGCAGCACCCAGCCTACAGGGGTGTATGGCTACACCTTC.

The chain joins TRBV18 to TRBJ2-3, with 9 bases identical to TRBD1. From germline, CDR1 is KGHSH and CDR2 LQKENI. Trimming at V came to 6 bases and at J to 3 bases, leaving 7 bases not matched to a gene. The length of the CDR3 is 15 residues. DNA of the CDR3: TGTGCCAGCTCCCAAGGACAGGGGAGTACAGATACGCAGTATTTT. This codes for CASSQGQGSTDTQYF.

The CDR3 loop is CASSITSGITYEQYF. Written as DNA, the CDR3 is TGTGCCAGTAGTATCACTAGCGGGATTACCTACGAGCAGTACTTC. The gene calls are TRBV19 and TRBJ2-7; the match to TRBD2 covers 10 bases. V shed 3 bases and J 2 bases; nucleotides not matched to a gene: 4. From germline, CDR1 is LNHDA and CDR2 SQIVND (reference sequence). The CDR3 length is 15 residues.

This clone was recorded a few times. The genes are TRBV3-1 (or the pseudogene TRBV3-2) and TRBJ1-1, with no clear D. V was trimmed by 1 base and J by 4 bases, leaving 7 bases between them. The germline CDR1 and CDR2 sequences are LGHDT and YNNKEL (reference sequence). The CDR3 sequence is 13 residues long. CDR3 loop: CASSQGPGTEAFF. Here the CDR3 DNA reads TGTGCCAGCAGCCAAGGGCCAGGCACTGAAGCTTTCTTT.

This clone has just a few counts. The chain recombines TRBV28 with TRBJ2-7; a weak D match, TRBD2 (6 bases). This CDR3 has 13 amino acids. Germline loops: CDR1 MDHEN, CDR2 SYDVKM. V was cut by 2 bases and J by 3 bases, with 8 bases left in between. The CDR3 bases are TGTGCCAGCAGTTTACTGACTAGCTACGAGCAGTACTTC. It translates to CASSLLTSYEQYF.

The chain combines TRBV28 with TRBJ2-7; 7 bases agree with TRBD1. The CDR3 is made up of 14 amino acids. J was trimmed by 2 bases and V by 7 bases; bases with no gene match: 8. From germline, CDR1 is MDHEN and CDR2 SYDVKM. CDR3 bases: TGTGCCAGCAAAGGACAGGAAGGGACCTACGAGCAGTACTTC. Translation: CASKGQEGTYEQYF.

The chain has TRBV28 and TRBJ1-1; D ambiguous. Germline V gene lookup returns CDR1 MDHEN and CDR2 SYDVKM. Deletions cut 6 bases from V and 2 bases from J, with 13 bases between. The CDR3 is 14 amino acids. This CDR3 reads CASRPSGSNTEAFF. CDR3 nucleotides: TGTGCCAGCAGACCCTCAGGCAGCAACACTGAAGCTTTCTTT.

V and J are TRBV5-6 and TRBJ1-2; TRBD1 matches at 9 bases. This CDR3 has 13 residues. Looked up from germline, CDR1 is SGHDT and CDR2 is YYEEEE. Germline trimming cut 4 bases from V and 4 bases from J; bases unmatched to any gene: 2. The CDR3 bases are TGTGCCAGCAGCGGGACAGGGCCCTATGGCTACACCTTC. The encoded protein is CASSGTGPYGYTF.

This clone was counted once. V gene TRBV28 combines with J gene TRBJ2-7; TRBD1 matches 7 bases. The CDR3 is made up of 16 amino acids. J gave up 2 bases and V 5 bases, and 12 bases lay outside the gene matches. The germline V gene encodes CDR1 MDHEN and CDR2 SYDVKM. CDR3 bases: TGTGCCAGCAGTAGAATACCGGGACAGTCAACCTACGAGCAGTACTTC. Residues: CASSRIPGQSTYEQYF.

V is TRBV11-2 and J is TRBJ2-7; 10 bases map to TRBD2. The germline V gene encodes CDR1 SGHAT and CDR2 FQNNGV. The trim removed 1 base at V and 7 bases at J, leaving 7 bases unmatched. This CDR3 is 15 amino acids long. The CDR3 DNA follows: TGTGCCAGCAGCTTAGCTGGGACTAGCGTGGGGGAGCAGTACTTC. This encodes CASSLAGTSVGEQYF.

The rearrangement uses TRBV2 and TRBJ2-5, with D possibly TRBD2 on 6 matching bases. Germline V gene sequence: CDR1 SNHLY, CDR2 FYNNEI. V was trimmed by 8 bases and J by 3 bases, leaving 16 bases between them. The CDR3 contains 14 residues. The CDR3 sequence is CASVGGGAEETQYF. For the CDR3, the DNA is TGTGCCAGCGTTGGAGGCGGGGCGGAAGAGACCCAGTACTTC.

This chain joins TRBV5-6 and TRBJ1-1; 10 bases agree with TRBD1. The CDR3 has 16 amino acids. Germline V gene sequence: CDR1 SGHDT, CDR2 YYEEEE. The V and J ends lost 4 bases and 0 bases, in that order; junction bases with no gene match: 6. The CDR3 DNA sequence: TGTGCCAGCAGCACTTCCGGGACAGGGGTGAACACTGAAGCTTTCTTT. It encodes CASSTSGTGVNTEAFF.

The chain uses TRBV18 and TRBJ2-5; 8 bases align to TRBD1. Per the germline V gene, CDR1 is KGHSH and CDR2 is LQKENI. The CDR3 is made up of 14 amino acids. V lost 0 bases to trimming and J lost 4 bases; unmatched junction nucleotides: 1. This CDR3 is CASSPPRGLETQYF. The CDR3, as DNA: TGTGCCAGCTCACCACCCAGGGGGCTAGAGACCCAGTACTTC.

The chain recombines TRBV4-1 with TRBJ2-6; no clear D gene. The V end was cut by 0 bases, the J end by 2 bases, with 5 bases between. The CDR3 has 15 residues. The germline CDR1 and CDR2 sequences are MGHRA and YSYEKL. The CDR3 DNA follows: TGCGCCAGCAGCCAAGAGGCAGCTGGGGCCAACGTCCTGACTTTC. Amino acid sequence: CASSQEAAGANVLTF.

The V and J genes are TRBV18 and TRBJ2-2; perhaps TRBD1 as D (6 bases). The CDR3 extends over 15 amino acids. The germline gives CDR1 KGHSH, CDR2 LQKENI. Trimming pared 4 bases from V and 6 bases from J, leaving 15 bases between. The CDR3 DNA reads TGTGCCAGCTCACTACAGGGAACTGGGGCCGGGGAGCTGTTTTTT. Translation gives CASSLQGTGAGELFF.

The V and J genes are TRBV12-3 or TRBV12-4 and TRBJ2-5; D is undetermined. There are 13 residues in the CDR3. Trimming took off 2 bases at V and 5 bases at J, with 9 bases between the two ends. The CDR3 sequence is CASSLFARETQYF. Here the CDR3 DNA reads TGTGCCAGCAGTTTATTTGCGCGGGAGACCCAGTACTTC.

The V and J genes are TRBV2 and TRBJ2-3; 7 bases line up with TRBD2. CDR1 is SNHLY, CDR2 FYNNEI, per germline. CDR3 length equals 19 residues. The J segment lost 1 base and the V segment lost 6 bases, leaving 19 bases of the junction unmatched. The CDR3 is CASRRYAGVPSVGTDTQYF. The CDR3 DNA reads TGTGCCAGCAGGCGGTATGCGGGAGTTCCGTCGGTTGGCACAGATACGCAGTATTTT. The full variable domain, rest sourced from reference TRBV2 and TRBJ2-3, is EPEVTQTPSHQVTQMGQEVILRCVPISNHLYFYWYRQILGQKVEFLVSFYNNEISEKSEIFDDQFSVERPDGSNFTLKIRSTKLEDSAMYFCASRRYAGVPSVGTDTQYFGPGTRLTVL.

The chain couples TRBV19 to TRBJ1-4; 10 bases fit TRBD1. V gave up 6 bases and J gave up 5 bases; unmatched junction bases: 6. The CDR3 runs to 15 residues. Germline assignment: CDR1 LNHDA and CDR2 SQIVND (reference sequence). The CDR3 DNA reads TGTGCCAGTAGCCAGGGGACAGGGGAAAATGAAAAACTGTTTTTT. Amino acid sequence: CASSQGTGENEKLFF.

The V and J genes are TRBV4-1 and TRBJ2-5, with 8 bases fitting TRBD2. Germline V CDR1 and CDR2: MGHRA, YSYEKL. The CDR3 loop spans 18 amino acids. The junction had 13 bases not matched to a gene; V was cut back by 0 bases and J by 4 bases. CDR3 DNA sequence: TGCGCCAGCAGCCAAGAGGCCAGCGGGGGTATCCCGGGAGAGACCCAGTACTTC. Amino acids: CASSQEASGGIPGETQYF.

The chain has TRBV18 and TRBJ2-5; 9 bases are a match to TRBD1. The V segment lost 6 bases and the J segment 4 bases; nucleotides outside the gene matches: 12. Germline CDR1 KGHSH, CDR2 LQKENI. The CDR3 runs to 16 residues. The CDR3 nucleotides read TGTGCCAGCTCTCCGCGGACCGGGACAGGGAGAGAGACCCAGTACTTC. Translation: CASSPRTGTGRETQYF.

The chain employs TRBV5-1 and TRBJ2-1; tentative D call: TRBD2 (6 bases). This CDR3 spans 13 amino acids. Germline CDR1 and CDR2: SGHRS and YFSETQ. Trimming removed 6 bases at V and 4 bases at J, with 11 bases between. CDR3 sequence: CASKASDYNEQFF. The CDR3, as DNA: TGCGCCAGCAAGGCTAGCGATTACAATGAGCAGTTCTTC. The variable domain in full, completed from reference TRBV5-1 and TRBJ2-1, reads KAGVTQTPRYLIKTRGQQVTLSCSPISGHRSVSWYQQTPGQGLQFLFEYFSETQRNKGNFPGRFSGRQFSNSRSEMNVSTLELGDSALYLCASKASDYNEQFFGPGTRLTVL.

The rearrangement joins TRBV6-2 or TRBV6-3 to TRBJ2-3, with D maybe TRBD2 (6 bases). The CDR3 has 17 residues. Germline V gene sequence: CDR1 MNHEY, CDR2 SVGEGT. V was shortened by 0 bases and J by 1 base, with 14 bases between the two germline ends. CDR3 amino acids: CASSYSSFGRGTDTQYF. CDR3 nucleotides: TGTGCCAGCAGTTACTCCTCCTTCGGGAGAGGCACAGATACGCAGTATTTT.

The rearrangement joins TRBV18 to TRBJ2-1; weak D call: TRBD1 (6 bases). The CDR3 totals 13 residues. Trimming removed 3 bases from V and 6 bases from J, with 9 bases in between. The germline gives CDR1 KGHSH, CDR2 LQKENI. The CDR3 bases are TGTGCCAGCTCACCTTCCAGGGGCAATGAGCAGTTCTTC. As protein: CASSPSRGNEQFF.

This sequence joins TRBV7-3 and TRBJ2-5; D remains unclear. Per the germline V gene, CDR1 is SGHTA and CDR2 is FQGTGA. The CDR3 spans 13 residues. V was trimmed by 2 bases and J by 2 bases, leaving 6 bases between them. CDR3 sequence reads: CASSLAAQETQYF. CDR3 nucleotide sequence: TGTGCCAGCAGCTTAGCGGCTCAAGAGACCCAGTACTTC.

The CDR3 DNA sequence: TGTGCCAGCAGTAAGGGACTAGCGGGAACCTACAATGAGCAGTTCTTC. It yields the protein CASSKGLAGTYNEQFF. V and J are TRBV7-8 and TRBJ2-1; 13 nucleotides align to TRBD2. CDR3 length: 16 amino acids. Trimming removed 6 bases from V and 2 bases from J; junction bases left unmatched: 4. From germline, CDR1 is SGHVS and CDR2 FQNEAQ.

This clone has only one observation. V and J are TRBV27 and TRBJ2-4; TRBD1 agrees at 7 bases. The CDR3 is 19 residues long. Germline loops: CDR1 MNHEY, CDR2 SMNVEV (reference sequence). Trimming removed 4 bases from V and 3 bases from J; junction bases left unmatched: 18. The CDR3 nucleotides are TGTGCCAGCAGTTACCTCGGGACAGAAGCCCAGATCGGCAAAAACATTCAGTACTTC. Translating it yields CASSYLGTEAQIGKNIQYF.

V gene TRBV6-2 or TRBV6-3 combines with J gene TRBJ2-1, with TRBD2 matching over 12 bases. V dropped 6 bases and J dropped 9; count of bases not matched to a gene: 3. Germline V gene data show CDR1 as MNHEY and CDR2 as SVGEGT. CDR3 length equals 13 residues. The CDR3 DNA reads TGTGCCAGCAGCAAACTAGCGGGAGGTGAGCAGTTCTTC. It yields the protein CASSKLAGGEQFF.

The rearrangement joins TRBV30 to TRBJ1-2, with D possibly TRBD1 on 6 matching bases. Trimming removed 2 bases at V and 1 base at J, with 8 bases between. The CDR3 is 13 amino acids. Germline CDR1 reads GTSNPN; CDR2 reads SVGIG (reference sequence). The DNA of the CDR3 is TGTGCCTGGAGTAGAGGGGGTAACTATGGCTACACCTTC. Translation: CAWSRGGNYGYTF.

This clone was seen once. The chain carries TRBV28 and TRBJ1-1; D not resolved. The CDR3 is 15 residues long. V lost 3 bases to trimming and J lost 1 base, with 12 bases between them. The V gene's germline CDR1 is MDHEN and CDR2 SYDVKM. The CDR3 region is CASSLLGSGNTEAFF. The CDR3, as DNA: TGTGCCAGCAGTTTGTTGGGTTCGGGGAACACTGAAGCTTTCTTT.

The chain employs TRBV7-6 and TRBJ2-1; D remains unclear. This CDR3 contains 10 residues. Trimming removed 3 bases from V and 8 bases from J, with 2 bases in between. From germline, CDR1 is SGHVS and CDR2 FNYEAQ. The DNA for the CDR3 is TGTGCCAGCAGCTTCTATGAGCAGTTCTTC. Its protein is CASSFYEQFF.

This rearrangement joins TRBV6-5 to TRBJ1-2; a possible D gene is TRBD1 (5 bases). The CDR3 has 15 amino acids. Germline lookup yields CDR1 MNHEY and CDR2 SVGAGI. V shed 6 bases and J shed 1 base, with 15 bases lying between them. The CDR3 region is CASSLDSNVNYGYTF. The CDR3 DNA reads TGTGCCAGCAGCCTCGACAGTAACGTTAACTATGGCTACACCTTC.

This chain joins TRBV14 and TRBJ2-2; D might be TRBD2 (5 bases). The CDR3 is 14 amino acids. Germline V gene lookup returns CDR1 SGHDN and CDR2 FVKESK. V shed 4 bases and J shed 5 bases, with 11 bases lying between them. The CDR3: CASSLMGATGELFF. CDR3 bases: TGTGCCAGCAGCCTAATGGGAGCGACCGGGGAGCTGTTTTTT.